This T cell receptor (beta chain) comes out of a study of T cell repertoires in cytomegalovirus infection. Study details: In public TCR beta signatures, there were indications of both CMV infection and matching HLA type.

The CDR3 loop spans 15 amino acids. V lost 5 bases to trimming and J lost 8 bases; unmatched junction nucleotides: 10. From germline, CDR1 is MGHRA and CDR2 YSYEKL. Notes on the study in general: HLA-C-restricted CMV clonotypes gave the most frequent clonotype in two of eight donors. Based on cumulative public TCR beta family frequency, carriers of CMV plus the relevant HLA were identified.

TCRdb passed the reads through MiXCR, listing each CDR3 protein once. The table lists some 300,000 distinct CDR3 sequences, roughly 15% of them singletons. On this clonotype: Its antigen is unidentified.

Sequenced input: PBMCs. This receptor was obtained from a human donor in good health (CMV status not recorded). Some clones in this sample may be carry-over from other donors' samples. The rearrangement links TRBV4-1 to TRBJ2-1; 9 nucleotides align to TRBD1. CDR3 coding DNA: TGCGCCAGCAGCGCGGGACAGGGATATTCCGATGAGCAGTTCTTC. Encoded protein: CASSAGQGYSDEQFF.